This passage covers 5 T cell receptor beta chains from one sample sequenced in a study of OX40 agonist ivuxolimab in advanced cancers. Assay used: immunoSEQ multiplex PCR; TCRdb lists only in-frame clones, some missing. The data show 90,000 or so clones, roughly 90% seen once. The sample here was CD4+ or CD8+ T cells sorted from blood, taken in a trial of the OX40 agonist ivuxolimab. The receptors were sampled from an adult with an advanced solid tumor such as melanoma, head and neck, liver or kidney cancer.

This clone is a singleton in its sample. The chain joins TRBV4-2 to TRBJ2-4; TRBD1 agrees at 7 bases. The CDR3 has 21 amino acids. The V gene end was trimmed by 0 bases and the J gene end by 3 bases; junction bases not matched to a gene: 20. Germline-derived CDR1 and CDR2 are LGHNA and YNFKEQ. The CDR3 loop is CASSQDPTRGLVNRGKNIQYF. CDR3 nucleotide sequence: TGTGCCAGCAGCCAAGATCCAACAAGGGGGCTTGTGAATAGAGGCAAAAACATTCAGTACTTC.

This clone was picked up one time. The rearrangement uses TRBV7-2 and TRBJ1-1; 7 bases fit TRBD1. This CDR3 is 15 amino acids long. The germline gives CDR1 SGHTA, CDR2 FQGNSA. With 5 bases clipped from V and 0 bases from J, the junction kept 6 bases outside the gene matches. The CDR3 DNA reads TGTGCCAGCAGCGTAACAGGGGAGCTGAACACTGAAGCTTTCTTT. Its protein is CASSVTGELNTEAFF.

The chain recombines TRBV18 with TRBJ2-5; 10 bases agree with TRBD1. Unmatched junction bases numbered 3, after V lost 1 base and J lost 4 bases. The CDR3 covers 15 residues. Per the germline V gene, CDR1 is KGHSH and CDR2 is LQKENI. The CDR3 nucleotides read TGTGCCAGCTCACCACGGACAGGGGGGGCAGAGACCCAGTACTTC. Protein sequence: CASSPRTGGAETQYF.

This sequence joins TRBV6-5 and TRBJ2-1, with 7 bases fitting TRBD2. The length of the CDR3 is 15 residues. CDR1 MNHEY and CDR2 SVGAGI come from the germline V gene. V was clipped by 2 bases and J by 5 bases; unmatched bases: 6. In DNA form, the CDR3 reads TGTGCCAGCAGTTACGGGGGGGTAGTCAACAATGAGCAGTTCTTC. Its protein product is CASSYGGVVNNEQFF.

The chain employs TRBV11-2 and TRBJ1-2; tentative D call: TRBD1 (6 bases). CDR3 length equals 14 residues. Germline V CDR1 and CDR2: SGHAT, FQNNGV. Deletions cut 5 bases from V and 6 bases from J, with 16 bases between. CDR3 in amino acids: CASSPAGGGDGYTF. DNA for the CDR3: TGTGCCAGCAGCCCGGCGGGGGGCGGGGATGGCTACACCTTC. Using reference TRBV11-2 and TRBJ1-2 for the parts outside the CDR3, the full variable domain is EAGVAQSPRYKIIEKRQSVAFWCNPISGHATLYWYQQILGQGPKLLIQFQNNGVVDDSQLPKDRFSAERLKGVDSTLKIQPAKLEDSAVYLCASSPAGGGDGYTFGSGTRLTVV.